This TCR beta chain comes out of a study of monozygotic twins with inflammatory bowel disease. TCRdb derives one entry per CDR3 protein from the 5' RACE reads, leaving out DNA. The listing records 330,000 or so distinct CDR3 sequences. This CDR3 spans 13 amino acids. Germline loops: CDR1 SQVTM, CDR2 ANQGSEA. The specimen sequenced was blood. The source is a human donor with ulcerative colitis or Crohn's disease, or a healthy co-twin of an affected twin (not recorded which). This chain connects TRBV29-1 to TRBJ2-1. CDR3 sequence reads: CSVGQNLYNEQFF.